The 24 T cell receptor beta chains in this list originate from one sample, sequenced in a study of blood T cell repertoires in COVID-19 (dated by TCRdb to the early 2020s). Libraries were made using the immunoSEQ multiplex PCR assay. The table was pulled from immuneACCESS by TCRdb, which kept in-frame rearrangements only. Such tables lose some clones; where checked, under half of the loss comes from unresolved V genes, and the rest has no known cause. The sample has roughly 300,000 clones on record, approximately 89% of them singletons. The ten largest clones add up to 7.8% of the sample. The specimen sequenced was peripheral blood. These receptors all stem from a woman aged 45-65 years who had recovered from COVID-19.

This clone was detected once. The sample contains more than one DNA sequence encoding this CDR3. The J gene is TRBJ2-7, the V gene TRBV7-2, with TRBD2 matching over 8 bases. The ends lost 4 bases at V and 2 bases at J; junction bases unmatched: 4. Germline values: CDR1 SGHTA, CDR2 FQGNSA. The CDR3 extends over 14 amino acids. In DNA form, the CDR3 reads TGTGCCAGCAGCTACATAGCGGGACCCTACGAGCAGTACTTC. Translation: CASSYIAGPYEQYF.

The chain uses TRBV19 and TRBJ2-7; maybe TRBD2 (7 bases). This CDR3 is built from 16 residues. Germline V CDR1 and CDR2: LNHDA, SQIVND (reference sequence). V gave up 3 bases and J gave up 1 base, with 16 bases separating them. This chain's CDR3 is CASSIKGGTPSYEQYF. The CDR3 region has the DNA TGTGCCAGTAGTATTAAGGGGGGGACACCTTCCTACGAGCAGTACTTC.

This sequence joins TRBV11-3 and TRBJ1-1; TRBD1 matches at 12 bases. CDR1 is SGHNT and CDR2 is YENEEA in the germline V gene. V dropped 5 bases and J dropped 3; count of bases not matched to a gene: 10. The CDR3 runs 17 residues. CDR3 in DNA: TGTGCCAGCAGCCTGGGACAGGGGGCCAAAGCGGACACTGAAGCTTTCTTT. This gives the protein CASSLGQGAKADTEAFF.

The chain links TRBV19 to TRBJ1-5; D is possibly TRBD1 (5 bases). There are 15 residues in the CDR3. V lost 6 bases, J lost 2 bases, and 14 bases lay in between. Germline CDR1 is LNHDA and CDR2 is SQIVND (reference sequence). The CDR3 here is CASRADSKRNQPQHF. The CDR3 DNA follows: TGTGCCAGTAGAGCCGACAGCAAGCGCAATCAGCCCCAGCATTTT.

A word on this clone: Distinct nucleotide sequences in the sample also encode this CDR3. V usage is TRBV7-9 and J usage is TRBJ1-6; D is ambiguous. With 1 base removed from V and 7 bases from J, the gap between germline ends came to 5 bases. This CDR3 region has 13 residues. CDR1 and CDR2 (germline): SEHNR, FQNEAQ (reference sequence). Here the CDR3 DNA reads TGTGCCAGCAGCTTAGACGGGAATTCACCCCTCCACTTT. This gives the protein CASSLDGNSPLHF.

The V and J genes are TRBV3-1 (or the pseudogene TRBV3-2) and TRBJ2-5, with TRBD2 matching over 7 bases. The junction had 4 bases not matched to a gene; V was cut back by 1 base and J by 5 bases. Looked up from germline, CDR1 is LGHDT and CDR2 is YNNKEL (reference sequence). This CDR3 contains 14 residues. The CDR3 DNA reads as TGTGCCAGCAGCCAAGGGTTGGGGGGGGAGACCCAGTACTTC. This codes for CASSQGLGGETQYF.

This chain links TRBV7-9 with TRBJ1-5; 10 bases are a match to TRBD1. V lost 1 base, J lost 4 bases, and 4 bases stayed unmatched. Germline V gene data show CDR1 as SEHNR and CDR2 as FQNEAQ (reference sequence). CDR3 size: 16 residues. CDR3 in amino acids: CASSLGGTGENQPQHF. The CDR3 bases are TGTGCCAGCAGCTTAGGAGGGACAGGGGAGAATCAGCCCCAGCATTTT.

The chain links TRBV7-2 to TRBJ2-7; 7 bases align to TRBD2. V was clipped by 4 bases and J by 3 bases; unmatched bases: 12. This CDR3 has 16 amino acids. CDR1 is SGHTA and CDR2 is FQGNSA in the germline V gene. The CDR3 reads CASSSRGIRGDYEQYF. DNA for the CDR3: TGTGCCAGCAGCTCTCGCGGCATCCGGGGGGACTACGAGCAGTACTTC.

This chain uses TRBV13 with TRBJ2-7, with 8 bases matching TRBD1. Germline CDR1 PRHDT, CDR2 FYEKMQ (reference sequence). V lost 5 bases to trimming and J lost 4 bases; unmatched junction nucleotides: 4. This CDR3 comprises 13 residues. The CDR3 protein is CASSAGQGYEQYF. Written as DNA, the CDR3 is TGTGCCAGCAGCGCAGGACAGGGTTACGAGCAGTACTTC.

J is TRBJ2-7 and V is TRBV19; D possibly corresponds to TRBD2 (5 bases). V was clipped by 5 bases and J by 7 bases, with 18 bases between them. CDR3 size: 14 residues. Germline loops: CDR1 LNHDA, CDR2 SQIVND (reference sequence). The CDR3 DNA is TGTGCCAGTAGTGACCGGACTGGGTCGGGAGAGCAGTACTTC. Its protein is CASSDRTGSGEQYF.

This clone showed up just a few times. J is TRBJ1-2 and V is TRBV7-2; the D gene is possibly TRBD1 (5 bases). The CDR3 is made up of 13 amino acids. With 3 bases removed from V and 3 bases from J, the gap between germline ends came to 8 bases. CDR1 is SGHTA, CDR2 FQGNSA, per germline. The CDR3 region is CASSFGGDYGYTF. CDR3 DNA: TGTGCCAGCAGCTTTGGAGGGGACTATGGCTACACCTTC. The whole variable domain, remainder taken from reference TRBV7-2 and TRBJ1-2, is GAGVSQSPSNKVTEKGKDVELRCDPISGHTALYWYRQSLGQGLEFLIYFQGNSAPDKSGLPSDRFSAERTGGSVSTLTIQRTQQEDSAVYLCASSFGGDYGYTFGSGTRLTVV.

The rearrangement uses TRBV24-1 and TRBJ2-3; the D gene is possibly TRBD1 (5 bases). The germline V gene has CDR1 KGHDR and CDR2 SFDVKD. CDR3 length: 12 residues. Trimming shortened V by 5 bases and J by 4 bases, and 6 bases separated the two germline ends. The CDR3 region is CATSVRADTQYF. The CDR3 nucleotides read TGTGCCACCAGTGTCAGGGCAGATACGCAGTATTTT.

The genes are TRBV11-1 and TRBJ1-1, with D unclear. Trimming left V 5 bases short and J 4 bases short, with 11 bases between. This CDR3 region has 13 residues. Germline-derived CDR1 and CDR2 are SGHAT and FQDESV (reference sequence). The CDR3 DNA reads TGTGCCAGCAGCCAGGCACGGGGCACTGAAGCTTTCTTT. Translating it yields CASSQARGTEAFF.

This sequence joins TRBV3-1 (or the pseudogene TRBV3-2) and TRBJ2-7, with 11 positions matching TRBD1. This CDR3 contains 14 residues. CDR1 is LGHDT and CDR2 is YNNKEL in the germline V gene (reference sequence). With V trimmed by 4 bases and J by 9 bases, 8 bases remained unmatched. For the CDR3, the DNA is TGTGCCAGCAGCCTGGGACAGGGGGTGGAAAGGCAGTACTTC. Translating gives CASSLGQGVERQYF.

The J gene is TRBJ2-1, the V gene TRBV24-1; 12 bases line up with TRBD1. V shed 9 bases, J shed 9 bases, and the junction held 11 bases outside the gene matches. The CDR3 spans 15 residues. The germline gives CDR1 KGHDR, CDR2 SFDVKD. This CDR3 reads CATETGTGGEVEQFF. The CDR3 DNA is TGTGCCACCGAGACCGGGACAGGGGGCGAGGTTGAGCAGTTCTTC.

V usage is TRBV6-5 and J usage is TRBJ2-2, with 9 bases aligning to TRBD2. This CDR3 contains 15 residues. The V and J ends lost 4 bases and 1 base, in that order; junction bases with no gene match: 1. The germline gives CDR1 MNHEY, CDR2 SVGAGI. The CDR3 loop is CASSSAGGNTGELFF. CDR3 sequence (DNA): TGTGCCAGCAGTTCAGCGGGGGGGAACACCGGGGAGCTGTTTTTT.

Written as DNA, the CDR3 is TGTGCCAGCAGTTCGAACGAGGGCGGGGATGGCTACACCTTC. Translated, it gives CASSSNEGGDGYTF. The V and J genes are TRBV6-5 and TRBJ1-2; D gene ambiguous. The CDR3 contains 14 residues. CDR1 and CDR2 from the germline V gene are MNHEY and SVGAGI. V lost 4 bases to trimming and J lost 6 bases, with 15 bases between them.

The chain carries TRBV7-2 and TRBJ2-3; 10 bases map to TRBD1. Germline assignment: CDR1 SGHTA and CDR2 FQGNSA. The CDR3 spans 15 residues. V was clipped by 5 bases and J by 2 bases; unmatched bases: 4. The CDR3 bases are TGTGCCAGCAGCCTGGGACAGGGGCACACAGATACGCAGTATTTT. It yields the protein CASSLGQGHTDTQYF.

The chain has TRBV27 and TRBJ1-1, with D possibly TRBD1 on 6 matching bases. V lost 4 bases to trimming and J lost 7 bases, with 16 bases between them. Germline V gene sequence: CDR1 MNHEY, CDR2 SMNVEV (reference sequence). This CDR3 contains 14 residues. The CDR3 sequence is CASSSTGTFHEAFF. In DNA, the CDR3 is TGTGCCAGCAGTTCAACCGGGACATTTCATGAAGCTTTCTTT.

The rearrangement joins TRBV6-6 to TRBJ2-7; 10 positions agree with TRBD1. CDR1 and CDR2 (germline): MNHNY, SVGAGI (reference sequence). The trim removed 7 bases at V and 2 bases at J, leaving 5 bases unmatched. CDR3 length: 14 residues. The CDR3 DNA reads TGTGCCAGCACCTTAGGACAGGGGGCCTACGAGCAGTACTTC. Translation: CASTLGQGAYEQYF.

CDR3: CSVGWAQAGELFF. CDR3 DNA sequence: TGCAGCGTTGGATGGGCGCAAGCCGGGGAGCTGTTTTTT. V is TRBV29-1 and J is TRBJ2-2; no firm D call. With 4 bases removed from V and 6 bases from J, the gap between germline ends came to 12 bases. The CDR3 runs 13 residues. Germline V gene sequence: CDR1 SQVTM, CDR2 ANQGSEA.

The chain is built from TRBV19 and TRBJ2-1, with 8 bases lining up with TRBD2. Germline V lookup: CDR1 LNHDA, CDR2 SQIVND (reference sequence). Trimming took 8 bases from V and 2 from J; bases not matched to a gene: 5. The CDR3 is made up of 14 amino acids. CDR3 protein: CASSDSGTYNEQFF. The CDR3 DNA sequence: TGTGCCAGTTCGGATAGCGGGACCTACAATGAGCAGTTCTTC.

The J gene is TRBJ2-7, the V gene TRBV5-6, with D possibly being TRBD1 (5 bases). CDR3 length: 15 residues. The germline gives CDR1 SGHDT, CDR2 YYEEEE. V lost 4 bases to trimming and J lost 7 bases, with 21 bases between them. The CDR3, as DNA: TGTGCCAGCAGCCAGATGCCAGGGTTGTCGTATGAGCAGTACTTC. Its protein is CASSQMPGLSYEQYF.

CDR3 region: CASSYDRGSYNEQFF. The CDR3 DNA follows: TGTGCCAGCAGCTACGACAGGGGGTCCTACAATGAGCAGTTCTTC. The chain combines TRBV5-4 with TRBJ2-1; 9 positions agree with TRBD1. The CDR3 is 15 residues long. Germline V gene data show CDR1 as SGHNT and CDR2 as YYREEE (reference sequence). With V trimmed by 3 bases and J by 1 base, 2 bases remained unmatched.